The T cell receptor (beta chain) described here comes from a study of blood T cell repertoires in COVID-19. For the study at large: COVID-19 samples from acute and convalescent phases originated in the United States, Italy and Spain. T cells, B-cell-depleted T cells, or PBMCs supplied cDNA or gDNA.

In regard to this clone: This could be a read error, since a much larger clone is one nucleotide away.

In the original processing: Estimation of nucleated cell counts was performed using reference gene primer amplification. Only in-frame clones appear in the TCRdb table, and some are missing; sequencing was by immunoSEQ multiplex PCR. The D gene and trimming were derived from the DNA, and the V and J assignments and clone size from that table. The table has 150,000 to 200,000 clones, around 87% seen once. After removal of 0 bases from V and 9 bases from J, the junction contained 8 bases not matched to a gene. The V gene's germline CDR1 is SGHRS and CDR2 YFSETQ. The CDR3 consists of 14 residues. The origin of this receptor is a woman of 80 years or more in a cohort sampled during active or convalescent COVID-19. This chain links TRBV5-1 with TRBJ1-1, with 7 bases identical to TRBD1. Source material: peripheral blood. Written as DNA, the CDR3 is TGCGCCAGCAGCTTGGGACAGGGTCGGACTAAAGCTTTCTTT. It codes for CASSLGQGRTKAFF.